Each of the 20 T cell receptor beta chains below was sequenced from the same sample in a study of cytomegalovirus exposure and HLA in healthy donors. This PCR relied on a set of 60 Vbeta primers and 13 Jbeta primers. Clones were read by immunoSEQ multiplex PCR, and TCRdb kept only the in-frame ones, dropping some. This table holds approximately 50,000 clones, roughly 60% found once. Sequencing was performed on PBMCs. The receptors were sampled from a human donor in good health.

The gene calls are TRBV5-1 and TRBJ1-1; the D gene is possibly TRBD1 (6 bases). Germline CDR1 SGHRS, CDR2 YFSETQ. This CDR3 is 13 amino acids long. The ends were cut back, 2 bases at V and 6 bases at J, with 11 bases in the middle. The CDR3, as DNA: TGCGCCAGCAGCTTTCAGGGGATCGCTGAAGCTTTCTTT. It is translated as CASSFQGIAEAFF.

This clone was observed once. Here the CDR3 DNA reads TGTGCCAGCAGTGAATACGGGAGAGGGCCTGTCACAGATACGCAGTATTTT. Its translation is CASSEYGRGPVTDTQYF. V usage is TRBV25-1 and J usage is TRBJ2-3, with a weak D call TRBD2 (6 bases). The CDR3 is 17 amino acids. Germline values: CDR1 MGHDK, CDR2 SYGVNS. Trimming removed 0 bases from V and 2 bases from J, with 15 bases in between.

Only a few counts were recorded for this clone. The chain is built from TRBV5-1 and TRBJ1-1; no clear D gene. Trimming left V 0 bases short and J 1 base short, with 10 bases between. The CDR3 consists of 15 residues. The germline V gene encodes CDR1 SGHRS and CDR2 YFSETQ. CDR3 protein: CASSLGGYGNTEAFF. The CDR3 DNA sequence: TGCGCCAGCAGCTTGGGAGGCTACGGGAACACTGAAGCTTTCTTT.

This chain links TRBV7-9 with TRBJ2-7; possible D gene TRBD1, 7 bases. The CDR3 contains 16 residues. The ends were cut back, 1 base at V and 9 bases at J, with 22 bases in the middle. Germline V lookup: CDR1 SEHNR, CDR2 FQNEAQ (reference sequence). The chain's CDR3 is CASSLGGDSQTGRQYF. Here the CDR3 DNA reads TGTGCCAGCAGCTTAGGCGGGGATTCTCAGACAGGGAGGCAGTACTTC. The full variable domain, rest sourced from reference TRBV7-9 and TRBJ2-7, is DTGVSQNPRHKITKRGQNVTFRCDPISEHNRLYWYRQTLGQGPEFLTYFQNEAQLEKSRLLSDRFSAERPKGSFSTLEIQRTEQGDSAMYLCASSLGGDSQTGRQYFGPGTRLTVT.

The CDR3 DNA follows: TGCGCCAGCAGCTGCCTGGGGACAGAGTGTGGCTACACCTTC. It yields the protein CASSCLGTECGYTF. The genes are TRBV5-1 and TRBJ1-2, with 7 positions matching TRBD1. V lost 3 bases and J lost 7; bases outside the gene matches: 9. Germline-derived CDR1 and CDR2 are SGHRS and YFSETQ. CDR3 length: 14 residues. The full variable domain, with the rest looked up from reference TRBV5-1 and TRBJ1-2, is KAGVTQTPRYLIKTRGQQVTLSCSPISGHRSVSWYQQTPGQGLQFLFEYFSETQRNKGNFPGRFSGRQFSNSRSEMNVSTLELGDSALYLCASSCLGTECGYTFGSGTRLTVV.

The chain is built from TRBV29-1 and TRBJ1-2; the match to TRBD1 covers 9 bases. J gave up 8 bases and V 1 base, and 17 bases lay outside the gene matches. The CDR3 consists of 17 residues. CDR1 SQVTM and CDR2 ANQGSEA come from the germline V gene. The CDR3 nucleotides read TGCAGCGTTGAAGCTTTGACAGGGGGTTCTTTAGGTTGGGGCTACACCTTC. Translated: CSVEALTGGSLGWGYTF.

This clone has more than one count but fewer than ten. The rearrangement joins TRBV5-6 to TRBJ2-4, with D perhaps TRBD2 (5 bases). This CDR3 is built from 14 residues. Germline V CDR1 and CDR2: SGHDT, YYEEEE. V dropped 0 bases and J dropped 4 bases, with 8 bases sitting between them. The CDR3 is CASSLDGIKNIQYF. CDR3 bases: TGTGCCAGCAGCTTGGACGGGATTAAAAACATTCAGTACTTC.

As regards this clone: One end of the junction does not line up with germline, which may come from a read error. The chain links TRBV27 to TRBJ1-5; no firm D call. The germline V gene encodes CDR1 MNHEY and CDR2 SMNVEV (reference sequence). The CDR3 is 18 residues long. As DNA, the CDR3 is TGTGCCAGCAGTCCGTCCACGTGGCGGACTGATAGCAATCGGCCCCAGCATTTT. Encoded protein: CASSPSTWRTDSNRPQHF.

This chain connects TRBV7-2 to TRBJ2-5; D not certain. V was pared by 2 bases and J by 4 bases, with 8 bases between. CDR1 is SGHTA, CDR2 FQGNSA, per germline. CDR3 length equals 13 residues. CDR3 sequence reads: CASSLSFPETQYF. DNA for the CDR3: TGTGCCAGCAGCTTAAGCTTCCCAGAGACCCAGTACTTC.

J is TRBJ2-7 and V is TRBV10-2; 7 bases are a match to TRBD2. This CDR3 is built from 15 residues. The germline CDR1 and CDR2 sequences are WSHSY and SAAADI. The V gene end was trimmed by 0 bases and the J gene end by 0 bases; junction bases not matched to a gene: 2. The CDR3 protein is CASSESWGGSYEQYF. The DNA of the CDR3 is TGCGCCAGCAGTGAGTCTTGGGGGGGCTCCTACGAGCAGTACTTC.

The V gene is TRBV7-3, the J gene TRBJ2-6, with 7 bases identical to TRBD1. V lost 3 bases, J lost 1 base, and 0 bases stayed unmatched. CDR3 size: 15 residues. The germline V gene has CDR1 SGHTA and CDR2 FQGTGA. CDR3 sequence reads: CASSLGQSGANVLTF. CDR3 coding DNA: TGTGCCAGCAGCTTGGGACAGTCTGGGGCCAACGTCCTGACTTTC.

V gene TRBV28 combines with J gene TRBJ1-1; the match to TRBD1 covers 8 bases. CDR3 size: 15 residues. Germline V CDR1 and CDR2: MDHEN, SYDVKM. The V gene end was trimmed by 6 bases and the J gene end by 3 bases; junction bases not matched to a gene: 9. CDR3 protein: CASRPTQGADTEAFF. DNA of the CDR3: TGTGCCAGCAGACCCACTCAGGGGGCCGACACTGAAGCTTTCTTT.

In this sample, this clone turned up a few times. The chain recombines TRBV7-9 with TRBJ2-6, with a possible D match to TRBD2 (6 bases). The germline V and J ends were trimmed by 1 base and 2 bases, with 9 bases remaining between them. The germline gives CDR1 SEHNR, CDR2 FQNEAQ (reference sequence). The CDR3 runs 16 residues. The CDR3 is CASSLVGGPGANVLTF. The CDR3 coding sequence is TGTGCCAGCAGCTTAGTCGGGGGTCCTGGGGCCAACGTCCTGACTTTC. Complete variable domain (other parts from reference TRBV7-9 and TRBJ2-6): DTGVSQNPRHKITKRGQNVTFRCDPISEHNRLYWYRQTLGQGPEFLTYFQNEAQLEKSRLLSDRFSAERPKGSFSTLEIQRTEQGDSAMYLCASSLVGGPGANVLTFGAGSRLTVL.

The gene calls are TRBV13 and TRBJ2-7, with D possibly matching TRBD2 (6 bases). Per the germline V gene, CDR1 is PRHDT and CDR2 is FYEKMQ (reference sequence). V lost 5 bases and J lost 2, with 10 bases in between. The CDR3 loop spans 13 amino acids. The CDR3 reads CASSGGEAYEQYF. CDR3 coding DNA: TGTGCCAGCAGCGGCGGGGAGGCCTACGAGCAGTACTTC.

The chain uses TRBV6-1 and TRBJ1-2; TRBD1 might be the D (5 bases). The germline gives CDR1 MNHNS, CDR2 SASEGT. V lost 0 bases and J 6 bases, leaving 11 bases between the germline ends. The CDR3 length is 14 residues. CDR3 loop: CASSEAPGRHGYTF. CDR3 nucleotides: TGTGCCAGCAGTGAAGCTCCAGGGAGGCATGGCTACACCTTC.

This clone was seen a handful of times. The chain joins TRBV18 to TRBJ2-7; 8 bases map to TRBD2. Germline V lookup: CDR1 KGHSH, CDR2 LQKENI. The CDR3 is made up of 15 amino acids. The ends lost 1 base at V and 0 bases at J; junction bases unmatched: 2. CDR3 DNA sequence: TGTGCCAGCTCACCACGGCGGGGGGACTCCTACGAGCAGTACTTC. It encodes CASSPRRGDSYEQYF.

The chain couples TRBV6-5 to TRBJ1-2; possibly TRBD1 for D (5 bases). The V end was cut by 0 bases, the J end by 5 bases, with 10 bases between. Germline V gives CDR1 MNHEY, CDR2 SVGAGI. This CDR3 region has 14 residues. The CDR3 is CASSYSTAGYGYTF. CDR3 coding DNA: TGTGCCAGCAGTTACTCGACAGCTGGGTATGGCTACACCTTC.

V is TRBV7-6 and J is TRBJ1-1; TRBD1 agrees at 7 bases. This CDR3 comprises 14 residues. CDR1 SGHVS and CDR2 FNYEAQ come from the germline V gene. The J segment lost 9 bases and the V segment lost 5 bases, leaving 12 bases of the junction unmatched. Here the CDR3 reads CASSRPGTDLKAFF. The CDR3, as DNA: TGTGCCAGCAGCCGACCCGGGACAGACCTTAAAGCTTTCTTT. Full variable domain (remainder filled in from reference TRBV7-6 and TRBJ1-1): GAGVSQSPRYKVTKRGQDVALRCDPISGHVSLYWYRQALGQGPEFLTYFNYEAQQDKSGLPNDRFSAERPEGSISTLTIQRTEQRDSAMYRCASSRPGTDLKAFFGQGTRLTVV.

There are a few counts of this clone. The V gene is TRBV2, the J gene TRBJ2-3; D remains unclear. The germline V gene encodes CDR1 SNHLY and CDR2 FYNNEI. V lost 8 bases, J lost 9 bases, and 15 bases lay in between. CDR3 size: 12 residues. The CDR3 reads CASFYSPSTQYF. The CDR3 DNA follows: TGTGCCAGCTTCTACTCACCCTCAACGCAGTATTTT.

V usage is TRBV9 and J usage is TRBJ1-2; TRBD1 matches at 8 bases. Germline CDR1 reads SGDLS; CDR2 reads YYNGEE. The CDR3 has 15 residues. Trimming took 3 bases from V and 0 from J; bases not matched to a gene: 4. The CDR3 region is CASSATGGANYGYTF. The CDR3 DNA follows: TGTGCCAGCAGCGCAACAGGGGGGGCTAACTATGGCTACACCTTC.